This is a list of T cell receptor beta chains from one sample in a study of T cell repertoires in cytomegalovirus infection. These receptors have no known antigen. TCRdb re-derived calls from the reads in MiXCR, one entry per CDR3 protein. The table lists roughly 90,000 distinct CDR3 sequences, 20% to 30% of them singletons. The sequences come from CD8+ T cells from cultured PBMCs, collected from culture after CMV antigen stimulation. These receptors all stem from a human donor in good health (CMV status not recorded). Some clones in this sample may be carry-over from other donors' samples. Both conserved end residues are part of each CDR3. Fields, in order: clone size, D gene, J gene, V gene, CDR3 protein, CDR3 DNA. A D gene is named only where the DNA matches it firmly. Clone size is given for some rows only: seen once, a few or many times, or a class if the clone is expanded.

abundance: .
d_gene: .
j_gene: TRBJ2-3
v_gene: TRBV28
CDR3aa: CAGSPRGGTDTQYF
CDR3nt: TGTGCCGGATCGCCCCGAGGGGGCACAGATACGCAGTATTTT

abundance: .
d_gene: TRBD2
j_gene: TRBJ2-1
v_gene: TRBV7-3
CDR3aa: CASSRGRGGQFF
CDR3nt: TGTGCCAGCAGCCGGGGGAGGGGAGGCCAGTTCTTC

abundance: .
d_gene: .
j_gene: TRBJ2-7
v_gene: TRBV27
CDR3aa: CASSVSGNSYEQYF
CDR3nt: TGTGCCAGCAGTGTTAGCGGAAACTCCTACGAGCAGTACTTC

abundance: few
d_gene: .
j_gene: TRBJ1-1
v_gene: TRBV6-1
CDR3aa: CASTLRGAALTEAFF
CDR3nt: TGTGCCAGCACCCTTAGAGGGGCAGCTCTGACTGAAGCTTTCTTT

abundance: .
d_gene: .
j_gene: TRBJ1-2
v_gene: TRBV4-3
CDR3aa: CASSQGGLEGHYTF
CDR3nt: TGCGCCAGCAGCCAAGGGGGTTTGGAGGGTCACTACACCTTC

abundance: .
d_gene: .
j_gene: TRBJ2-2
v_gene: TRBV5-1
CDR3aa: CASSFRRHAGPPQIGELFF
CDR3nt: TGCGCCAGCAGCTTTCGGCGACACGCCGGGCCCCCTCAGATCGGGGAGCTGTTTTTT

abundance: .
d_gene: TRBD1
j_gene: TRBJ2-1
v_gene: TRBV27
CDR3aa: CASSLGQGFYNEQFF
CDR3nt: TGTGCCAGCAGCTTGGGACAGGGGTTCTACAATGAGCAGTTCTTC

abundance: .
d_gene: .
j_gene: TRBJ1-2
v_gene: TRBV12-3/TRBV12-4
CDR3aa: CASSLEDMAGSYGYTF
CDR3nt: TGTGCCAGCAGTTTAGAGGACATGGCTGGCTCCTATGGCTACACCTTC

abundance: many
d_gene: .
j_gene: TRBJ2-7
v_gene: TRBV7-2
CDR3aa: CASSLGAGLDEQYF
CDR3nt: TGTGCCAGCAGCTTAGGGGCAGGGCTTGACGAGCAGTACTTC

abundance: .
d_gene: .
j_gene: TRBJ1-6
v_gene: TRBV2
CDR3aa: CAKAAENNSPLHF
CDR3nt: TGTGCCAAGGCGGCGGAGAATAATTCACCCCTCCACTTT

abundance: few
d_gene: TRBD1
j_gene: TRBJ2-1
v_gene: TRBV6-2/TRBV6-3
CDR3aa: CASSPTTGEGYNEQFF
CDR3nt: TGTGCCAGCAGTCCGACGACAGGGGAAGGGTACAATGAGCAGTTCTTC

abundance: many
d_gene: .
j_gene: TRBJ1-2
v_gene: TRBV6-6
CDR3aa: CASSPAHGYTF
CDR3nt: TGTGCCAGCAGCCCTGCCCATGGCTACACCTTC

abundance: few
d_gene: .
j_gene: TRBJ2-3
v_gene: TRBV10-3
CDR3aa: CAISEVADTQYF
CDR3nt: TGTGCCATCAGTGAGGTGGCAGATACGCAGTATTTT

abundance: .
d_gene: .
j_gene: TRBJ1-1
v_gene: TRBV30
CDR3aa: CAWSEGNTEAFF
CDR3nt: TGTGCCTGGAGTGAAGGGAACACTGAAGCTTTCTTT

abundance: .
d_gene: TRBD2
j_gene: TRBJ2-7
v_gene: TRBV7-9
CDR3aa: CASTHPTSGNHEQYF
CDR3nt: TGTGCCAGCACTCACCCGACTAGCGGGAACCACGAGCAGTACTTC

abundance: .
d_gene: TRBD2
j_gene: TRBJ2-3
v_gene: TRBV5-1
CDR3aa: CASSLMVAGAQYF
CDR3nt: TGCGCCAGCAGCTTGATGGTAGCGGGGGCGCAGTATTTT

abundance: .
d_gene: TRBD2
j_gene: TRBJ2-1
v_gene: TRBV19
CDR3aa: CASSSRTSIGQFF
CDR3nt: TGTGCCAGTAGCTCTCGGACTAGTATAGGGCAGTTCTTC

abundance: many
d_gene: TRBD1
j_gene: TRBJ1-5
v_gene: TRBV19
CDR3aa: CASSPRDRLFNQPQHF
CDR3nt: TGTGCCAGTAGTCCAAGGGACAGGTTATTCAATCAGCCCCAGCATTTT

abundance: few
d_gene: TRBD1
j_gene: TRBJ2-3
v_gene: TRBV12-3/TRBV12-4
CDR3aa: CASSLGQNTDTQYF
CDR3nt: TGTGCCAGCAGTTTGGGACAGAACACAGATACGCAGTATTTT

abundance: few
d_gene: .
j_gene: TRBJ2-1
v_gene: TRBV12-3/TRBV12-4
CDR3aa: CASSRGAINYNEQFF
CDR3nt: TGTGCCAGCTCCAGGGGCGCAATCAATTACAATGAGCAGTTCTTC

abundance: few
d_gene: .
j_gene: TRBJ1-1
v_gene: TRBV12-5
CDR3aa: CASGRGRNTEAFF
CDR3nt: TGTGCTAGTGGCCGGGGACGGAACACTGAAGCTTTCTTT

abundance: many
d_gene: .
j_gene: TRBJ2-7
v_gene: TRBV12-3/TRBV12-4
CDR3aa: CASSYLSYEQYF
CDR3nt: TGTGCCAGCAGTTACCTATCCTACGAGCAGTACTTC